This T cell receptor beta chain was sequenced during a study of cytomegalovirus exposure and HLA in healthy donors (dated by TCRdb to about 2017). Turning to the overall study: According to an earlier analysis of 587 of the donors, about 170 million T cells yielded 95 million to 140 million unique TCR beta sequences and approximately 300 Gb of sequence data. Around 330 gigabases of sequencing data and around 85 million unique TCR sequences made up an early release that covered under 750 HLA-typed donors. The genetic ancestry cluster associated with self-reported Caucasian donors included over 80% of the 398 genotyped donors. The study aimed to test whether signatures of past pathogen exposure could be identified by cataloging public T cell receptors. The study profiled the T cell repertoires of hundreds of subjects by immunosequencing and related them to cytomegalovirus serostatus. A separate validation cohort of roughly 120 different subjects was used in addition to the roughly 700-subject first cohort. To predict cytomegalovirus infection status, the study combined high-throughput TCR immunosequencing, statistical association of individual TCRs with disease status, and machine learning. A later analysis re-analyzed previously published TCR beta repertoires from 666 donors and added high-resolution HLA genotyping to study TCR occurrence patterns. In the later analysis, no new phenotypic data were used to find candidate immune exposures; instead, reliance was placed on TCR beta sequences and their occurrence across donors. An earlier analysis of approximately 580 of the donors used high-throughput TCR beta sequencing to judge whether each TCR beta V gene segment behaved as functional or pseudogenic. Alongside the repertoire data, information on donor age, sex, ethnicity and CMV serostatus was compiled. A later genetic analysis used genome-wide SNP genotypes for about three fifths of the roughly 700 donors, treating that subset as a discovery cohort. All discovery cohort repertoires had been generated using a single sequencing platform. Both class I and class II loci were covered by HLA typing, at four-digit resolution. Typing coverage varied by locus: 629-630 donors for A, B, C, DRB1 and DQB1; approximately 520 for DQA1; over 600 for DPA1; around 490 for DPB1. Because of strong linkage in the cohort, five DR-DQ haplotypes were treated as single units for association and clustering. Among about 370 genotyped donors of the cohort, an average of roughly 230,000 unique TCR beta nucleotide sequences was sequenced per donor, of which 15% to 20% were non-productive. Here is what the overall study found, with its caveats: Several of the top co-occurrence clusters appeared to be linked to parvovirus B19, influenza, CMV and Epstein-Barr virus, according to a later analysis. In the study, 150 to 200 TCR beta chains were listed as associated with cytomegalovirus. According to a later analysis, TCR association rates differed among HLA loci, with DRB1 alleles showing the most associated TCRs and HLA-C alleles showing the fewest. The only immune exposure information available for the cohort was CMV serostatus. According to a later genetic analysis, donors in an Asian-associated ancestry cluster had fewer N-insertions in productive TCRs than the roughly 660-donor mean. A later analysis found that most CMV-associated TCR beta chains appeared HLA-restricted, with HLA associations seemingly driven largely by CMV exposure. At a false discovery rate of 0.05, a later analysis linked 15,000 to 20,000 TCR beta sequences to specific HLA alleles. In an earlier analysis of 587 of the donors, most TCR beta V segments appeared in productive rearrangements about 87% or about 30% of the time, broadly matching IMGT annotations. HLA typing was unavailable for some donors at each locus, so association tests used only the typed subset. Assigning TCR associations to individual alleles was difficult when HLA alleles, especially DR and DQ, strongly co-occurred. Some IMGT-functional V segments, including TRBV6-2 and TRBV6-3, could not be told apart with the 87-base-pair reads, so those segments were excluded. Compared with equally common non-associated chains, HLA-associated TCR beta chains in a later analysis were more clonally expanded and had lower generation probabilities. The presence/absence analyses assumed that sequencing depth was roughly uniform across donors, and that assumption may not be true. The classifier was reported to diagnose cytomegalovirus status with high specificity and sensitivity in both the original and validation cohorts. In vitro tests confirmed that a few of the cytomegalovirus-associated TCR beta chains recognize cytomegalovirus antigens. An association between a missense DCLRE1C variant and V-gene and J-gene trimming of TCR beta chains was found in a later genetic analysis and replicated in an independent cohort. A further reported finding was that TCR beta sequences accurately predicted the HLA-A and HLA-B alleles for most subjects in the first cohort. Correlated functional status among segregating V segments might be attributable to linkage disequilibrium, but an unknown experimental factor could not be ruled out. The cohort was sequenced for TCR beta chains only, and without alpha or paired-chain data the features that could be detected were limited. Because counts were too low, about 15 rarely observed V segments, including chromosome 9 orphons, were left out of the earlier analysis of a few hundred of the donors. A group of highly shared sequence variants was considered likely to be a technical artifact of the sequencing pipeline. It was suggested by the authors that the approach could potentially be generalized to other disease states and immunological phenotypes. Most TCR sequences were observed very rarely across donors, whereas some public TCRs were present in many individuals.

CDR1 and CDR2, per the germline V gene, are SGHNT and YENEEA. V gives up 2 bases and J gives up 1 base, and the segment between their germline ends measures 18 bases. Including cysteine and phenylalanine, the CDR3 has 18 amino acids. Of all the DNA, just the CDR3 is kept, 54 bases in frame from base 1. Library generation was performed with the immunoSEQ multiplex PCR assay. A mixture of 60 forward primers for TCR Vbeta segments and 13 reverse primers for TCR Jbeta segments was used in the multiplex PCR. The CDR3 region of rearranged TCR beta genes was amplified from genomic DNA with a multiplex PCR assay. On the Illumina HiSeq System, the amplified TCR beta libraries were sequenced as 87-base-pair reads. On the authors' methods: In a later analysis, 70 million to 95 million unique TCR beta chains were counted across the 690 or so repertoires, and roughly 10 million of these chains were shared by at least two donors. To remove PCR and sequencing errors, raw reads were error-corrected and collapsed into unique sequences using a nearest-neighbor algorithm that merged closely related sequences. CDR3 sequences were aligned to IMGT reference sequences to assign V, D and J gene segments. For a sequence to be retained, a match of at least six nucleotides was required to both a V gene segment and a J gene segment. A rearrangement was called productive if the CDR3 had no stop codons and remained in frame with V and J, and every other rearrangement was called non-productive. CDR3 was defined according to IMGT convention as the region running from the second conserved V-encoded cysteine to the conserved J-encoded phenylalanine. Sequences without an unambiguous match to a single V gene segment were excluded from the earlier analysis of 450 to 650 of the donors. An earlier analysis of about 600 of the donors called V segments functional above 56.7% productive rearrangements and segregating when the between-donor standard deviation exceeded 5%. A statistical classification framework was built to diagnose cytomegalovirus status from the catalog of TCR beta chain sequences. V and J gene assignment, in a later analysis, came from comparing TCR nucleotide sequences with IMGT/GENE-DB human TR gene sequences. In a later analysis, CDR3 sequences and most-parsimonious VDJ recombination scenarios were assigned using the TCRdist pipeline. In a later analysis, every TCR beta chain was defined by the combination of its CDR3 amino acid sequence and its V-gene family, and reads without a unique V-gene family were dropped. To address suspected cross-contamination and a sequencing artifact, a later analysis removed over 500 highly shared, low-generation-probability nucleotide sequences. For each public chain, a later analysis derived a clonal expansion index from normalized ranks of inferred template counts within each repertoire. In a later analysis, generation probabilities were computed with a VDJ recombination model fitted to out-of-frame rearrangements, and the resulting probabilities were checked against IGoR. In a later analysis, hypergeometric tests were used to score TCR-TCR, TCR-HLA and TCR-CMV co-occurrence, with a repertoire-size bias correction applied to TCR pairs. False discovery rates were estimated in a later analysis by permuting HLA or CMV assignments 20 times. In a later analysis, co-occurring TCRs were grouped with DBSCAN, and TCRdist sequence similarity was added when clustering was performed within HLA-allele-positive subsets. For co-occurrence clustering, repertoires with fewer than 30,000 or more than 120,000 public chains were excluded, along with roughly 5 repertoires with anomalous nucleotide sharing. Sourced from immuneACCESS, this table was stored by TCRdb with only in-frame sequences that have V and J called. A share of the clones is absent; for the studies checked, an unresolved V gene accounts for under half, and the remainder has no known explanation. The V and J calls and clone size were taken over from that table, and D and trimming were inferred from the DNA. For this sample there are 150,000 to 200,000 clones; around 76% appear just once. The ten most abundant clones make up just over 2% of the sample.

The cohort consisted of more than 650 healthy bone marrow donors. At the time of sampling, all cohort members were nominally healthy, though unrecorded immune exposures were likely present. The donor tested CMV seropositive, placing the donor among the 250 to 350 seropositive members of the cohort. A peripheral blood sample was collected from each donor, and TCR beta sequencing was performed on peripheral blood mononuclear cells. Genomic DNA extraction from the blood cell samples was performed with the Qiagen DNeasy Blood Extraction Kit. This clone appeared a few times. Its antigen is currently not known. Base qualities are not provided; no much larger clone lies one nucleotide away.

This sequence originates from a woman aged 25 to 39 in good health and CMV-seropositive. The rearrangement joined TRBV11-3 to TRBJ1-5; the D gene is perhaps TRBD1, on 6 matching bases. Input material: PBMCs. The DNA is TGTGCCAGCAGCTTACTTAGTCCCAGGGGAGGGAGCAATCAGCCCCAGCATTTT. It encodes CASSLLSPRGGSNQPQHF.